The clone carrying this TCR beta chain appeared a few times. Its antigen is undetermined. This sample is drawn from a study of T-cell reconstitution after alpha-beta-depleted transplantation in children. Study-wide points: The origin of high day-60 TCRbeta diversity in some patients lay in surviving recipient T cells and thymic progenitors. When one year had passed after transplant, most T-cell counts and diversity came from newly produced T cells. Several hundred rapidly expanded clones from non-depleted graft cells reportedly supplied alpha-beta T cells about two months post-transplant.

Unique molecular identifiers were built into the TCRbeta library. TCRdb itself ran the PCR reads through MiXCR, one entry per CDR3 protein. The top ten hold approximately 98% of the sample, which has tens of thousands of distinct CDR3 sequences, 35% to 55% seen once. The starting material was PBMCs, mostly from graft donor cells, obtained 360 days after TCRalphabeta/CD19-depleted stem cell transplant. The receptor was derived from a male patient younger than 18 who had a stem cell transplant for acute lymphoblastic leukemia, so the T cells may come from the graft donor.

The chain's CDR3 is CASRPWEGPDTQYF. Written as DNA, the CDR3 is TGTGCCAGCCGCCCATGGGAGGGTCCAGATACGCAGTATTTT. The chain uses TRBV14 and TRBJ2-3, with 7 positions matching TRBD2. With V trimmed by 8 bases and J by 4 bases, 9 bases remained unmatched. Germline values: CDR1 SGHDN, CDR2 FVKESK. The CDR3 length is 14 residues.